This T cell receptor beta chain emerged from a study of breast tumors, draining lymph nodes, adjacent tissues. Study conclusions and caveats: The lymph node origin of tumor T cells was framed as consistent with a hypothesis, not demonstrated. Data fit most tumor T cells coming from lymph node, expanding in tumor. Tumor repertoires ranked between lymph nodes and nontumor tissue in diversity, with V and J gene preferences.

Samples came from axillary lymph nodes draining the breast cancer. Using its own MiXCR run on the multiplex PCR reads, TCRdb lists one record per CDR3 protein. The sample lists some 120,000 distinct CDR3 sequences, roughly 20% occurring once. Germline-derived CDR1 and CDR2 are MDHEN and SYDVKM. V lost 5 bases to trimming and J lost 6 bases; unmatched junction nucleotides: 10. The length of the CDR3 is 16 residues. Worth noting for this clonotype: The antigen is undetermined.

The receptor was derived from a female donor with breast cancer. Some clones in this sample may be carry-over from other donors' samples. Specimen: axillary lymph node tissue. The V call is TRBV28, the J call TRBJ2-3, with TRBD2 matching 11 bases. Written as DNA, the CDR3 is TGTGCCAGCAGTCGTAGCGGGAGGGCCCTTTGGGATACGCAGTATTTT. Translated: CASSRSGRALWDTQYF.